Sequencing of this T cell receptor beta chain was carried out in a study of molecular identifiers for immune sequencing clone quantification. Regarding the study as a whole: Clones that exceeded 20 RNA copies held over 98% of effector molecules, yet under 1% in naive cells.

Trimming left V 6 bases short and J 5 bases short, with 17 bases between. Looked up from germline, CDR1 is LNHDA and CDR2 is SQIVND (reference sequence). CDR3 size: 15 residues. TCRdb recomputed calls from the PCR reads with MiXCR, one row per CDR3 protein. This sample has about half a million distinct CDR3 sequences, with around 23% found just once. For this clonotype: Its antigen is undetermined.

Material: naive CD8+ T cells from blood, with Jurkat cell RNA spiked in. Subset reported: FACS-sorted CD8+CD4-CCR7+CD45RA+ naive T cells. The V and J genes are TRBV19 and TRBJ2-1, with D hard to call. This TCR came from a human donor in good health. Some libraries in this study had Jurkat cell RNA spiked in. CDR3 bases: TGTGCCAGTAGCAAAGATCCGAGTTGGGACAATGAGCAGTTCTTC. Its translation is CASSKDPSWDNEQFF.